These T cell receptor beta chains were read from a single sample in a study of STAT5B mutations in CD4+ large granular lymphocyte leukemia. The method was immunoSEQ multiplex PCR; TCRdb's version includes in-frame clones alone and lacks a portion of them. The sample holds more than 25,000 clones, 79% seen once. Sequenced: CD4+ T cells from blood buffy coats. The origin of the receptors is a human donor in good health. CDR3s include the opening cysteine and the closing phenylalanine or tryptophan. A D gene is named only where the DNA matches it firmly. A clone size is listed for some rows: how often the clone was seen (once, few, many), or a class if it is expanded.

TRBJ2-3 NA TRBV6-1 TRBD1 CAGQGGSTDTQYF TGTGCGGGACAGGGGGGTAGCACAGATACGCAGTATTTT
TRBJ1-1 NA TRBV6-5 TRBD1 CASTGQGARAFF TGTGCCAGCACCGGACAGGGGGCGCGAGCTTTCTTT
TRBJ1-4 NA TRBV15 NA CATSRGGADEKLFF TGTGCCACCAGCAGAGGGGGGGCAGATGAAAAACTGTTTTTT
TRBJ1-6 NA TRBV27 NA CASRGLRSPLHF TGTGCCAGCCGGGGGTTACGCTCACCCCTCCACTTT
TRBJ2-2 NA TRBV11-2 NA CASSSPRGAGGELFF TGTGCCAGCAGCTCCCCCAGAGGGGCCGGCGGGGAGCTGTTTTTT
TRBJ2-5 NA TRBV2 NA CASTLQETQYF TGTGCCAGCACCTTACAAGAGACCCAGTACTTC
TRBJ1-1 once TRBV10-3 NA CAISVDWMNTEAFF TGTGCCATCAGTGTGGACTGGATGAACACTGAAGCTTTCTTT
TRBJ1-5 NA TRBV7-9 NA CASSRQKNQPQHF TGTGCCAGCAGCCGGCAAAAGAATCAGCCCCAGCATTTT
TRBJ1-3 NA TRBV10-3 NA CAISEGDPSGNTIYF TGTGCCATCAGTGAAGGGGACCCCTCTGGAAACACCATATATTTT
TRBJ1-2 NA TRBV25-1 TRBD1 CASSPKGGTGDGYTF TGTGCCAGCAGCCCCAAGGGGGGGACAGGGGATGGCTACACCTTC
TRBJ2-5 NA TRBV7-2 NA CASSLSGIQETQYF TGTGCCAGCAGCTTATCGGGCATCCAAGAGACCCAGTACTTC
TRBJ2-7 NA TRBV9 NA CASRVDGWGYEQYF TGTGCCAGCCGCGTAGACGGGTGGGGCTACGAGCAGTACTTC
TRBJ1-5 NA TRBV19 TRBD1 CASSISSGQGVGKPQHF TGTGCCAGTAGTATTAGTAGTGGACAGGGGGTCGGCAAGCCCCAGCATTTT
TRBJ2-7 few TRBV7-2 TRBD2 CASSSGEGEQYF TGTGCCAGCAGCTCCGGGGAGGGCGAGCAGTACTTC
TRBJ1-1 once TRBV5-4 NA CASSFYGIGTEAFF TGTGCCAGCAGCTTTTATGGGATCGGCACTGAAGCTTTCTTT
TRBJ2-7 NA TRBV4-1 NA CASSQEGGPYEQYF TGCGCCAGCAGCCAAGAGGGGGGCCCCTACGAGCAGTACTTC
TRBJ1-3 NA TRBV18 TRBD1 CASSPPGQGSGNTIYF TGTGCCAGCTCACCACCCGGACAGGGGAGTGGAAACACCATATATTTT
TRBJ2-3 once TRBV7-2 NA CASRDIGVGTDTQYF TGTGCCAGCAGGGACATCGGGGTTGGTACAGATACGCAGTATTTT